A selection of T cell receptor beta chains follows, all from one sample in a study of shared clonotypes between healthy human individuals. TCRdb keeps only in-frame clones here, not all; method: immunoSEQ multiplex PCR. The top ten clones hold 0.35% to 0.45% of a sample with 2 million to 3 million clones, roughly 93% of them seen once. Sequencing was carried out using naive CD4+ T cells from PBMCs. The receptors come from a man aged 18 to 29 in good health. Some clones in this sample may be carry-over from other donors' samples. CDR3s include the opening cysteine and the closing phenylalanine or tryptophan.

v_call	j_call	cdr3_aa
TRBV9	TRBJ2-7	CASSVGASGRYEQYF
TRBV9	TRBJ2-3	CASSVAGGRSTDTQYF
TRBV11-3	TRBJ2-7	CASSPGIFNEQYF
TRBV7-9	TRBJ2-7	CASSVDRSKDEQYF
TRBV5-6	TRBJ2-3	CASSRHSSRDTQYF
TRBV28	TRBJ2-6	CASSLSGIGGANVLTF
TRBV6-1	TRBJ2-1	CASSETHPPDEQFF
TRBV7-3	TRBJ2-2	CASSGSSGMNTGELFF
TRBV30	TRBJ1-1	CAWSVSGARTEAFF
TRBV6-5	TRBJ2-7	CASSYSGAVGEQYF
TRBV5-1	TRBJ1-2	CASSLAGYGYTF